This paragraph reports one T cell receptor beta chain. The antigen remains unidentified. The data are from a study of OX40 agonist ivuxolimab in advanced cancers. Looking at the study overall: Patients treated during dose escalation were battling hepatocellular carcinoma, melanoma, renal cell or head and neck cancer.

Looked up from germline, CDR1 is LNHDA and CDR2 is SQIVND (reference sequence). Trimming took off 0 bases at V and 2 bases at J, with 8 bases between the two ends. This CDR3 has 15 amino acids. General study points: Those patients achieving a partial response at 0.1-3.0 mg/kg showed among the lowest clonal expansion. The specificity for antigen of the expanded peripheral T cells was not determined. At 0.1 to 3.0 mg/kg and by week 6, clonal expansion occurred in CD4+ and CD8+ blood T cells.

Using immunoSEQ multiplex PCR, the repertoire was profiled, and TCRdb retains in-frame clones only, with some absent. This table holds about 64,000 clones, about 88% found once. The TCR was taken from an adult with an advanced solid tumor such as melanoma, head and neck, liver or kidney cancer. Source: CD4+ or CD8+ T cells sorted from blood, taken in a trial of the OX40 agonist ivuxolimab. The chain combines TRBV19 with TRBJ1-5; D unclear. CDR3 bases: TGTGCCAGTAGTATAGATGGAGGGCGCAATCAGCCCCAGCATTTT. Amino acids: CASSIDGGRNQPQHF.